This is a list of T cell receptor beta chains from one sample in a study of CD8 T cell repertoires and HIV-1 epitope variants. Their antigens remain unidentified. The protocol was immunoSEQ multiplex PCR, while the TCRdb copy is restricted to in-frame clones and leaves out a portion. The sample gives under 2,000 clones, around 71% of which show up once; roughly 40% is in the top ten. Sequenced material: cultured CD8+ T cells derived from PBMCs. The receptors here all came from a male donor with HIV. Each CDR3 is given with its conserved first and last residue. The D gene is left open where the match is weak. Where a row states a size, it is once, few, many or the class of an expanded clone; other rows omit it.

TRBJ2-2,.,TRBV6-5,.,CASSADFLDNGELFF,TGTGCCAGCAGTGCGGACTTTCTCGACAACGGGGAGCTGTTTTTT
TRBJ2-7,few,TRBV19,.,CASSIEDASYYEQYF,TGTGCCAGTAGTATAGAGGATGCATCATACTACGAGCAGTACTTC
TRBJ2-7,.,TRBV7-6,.,CASSSKSLYEQYF,TGTGCCAGCAGCTCAAAGTCCCTTTACGAGCAGTACTTC
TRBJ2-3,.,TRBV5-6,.,CASSFSGDTQYF,TGTGCCAGCAGCTTTTCGGGAGATACGCAGTATTTT
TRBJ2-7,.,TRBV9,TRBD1,CASSVGTGGSEQYF,TGTGCCAGCAGCGTAGGGACAGGGGGCTCCGAGCAGTACTTC
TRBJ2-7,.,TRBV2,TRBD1,CASSEGTGTYEQYF,TGTGCCAGCAGTGAAGGGACAGGGACCTACGAGCAGTACTTC
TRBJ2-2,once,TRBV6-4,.,CASRERAGELFF,TGTGCCAGCAGGGAAAGGGCCGGGGAGCTGTTTTTT
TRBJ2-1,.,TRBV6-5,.,CASSYDSSLNEQFF,TGTGCCAGCAGTTACGACAGTTCCCTCAATGAGCAGTTCTTC
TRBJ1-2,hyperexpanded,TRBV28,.,CASGLYPLDLNYGYTF,TGTGCCAGCGGCTTATATCCCTTGGACCTTAACTATGGCTACACCTTC
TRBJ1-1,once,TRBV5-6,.,CASSRTGGNTEAFF,TGTGCCAGCAGCCGCACGGGGGGGAACACTGAAGCTTTCTTT
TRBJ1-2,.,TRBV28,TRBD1,CASSLLTGHNYGYTF,TGTGCCAGCAGTTTATTGACAGGGCACAACTATGGCTACACCTTC
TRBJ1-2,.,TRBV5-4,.,CASSETGSNYGYTF,TGTGCCAGCAGCGAGACGGGGTCTAACTATGGCTACACCTTC
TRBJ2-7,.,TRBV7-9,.,CASSSPFDYEQYF,TGTGCCAGCAGCTCCCCATTTGACTACGAGCAGTACTTC
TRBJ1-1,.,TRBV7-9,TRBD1,CASSPPGQGWSEAFF,TGTGCCAGCAGCCCCCCGGGACAGGGGTGGTCTGAAGCTTTCTTT
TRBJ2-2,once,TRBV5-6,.,CASSSSGAAGELFF,TGTGCCAGCAGCTCTTCAGGGGCGGCCGGGGAGCTGTTTTTT
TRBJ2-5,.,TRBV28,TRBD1,CASSFASDVPAGGDGEETQYF,TGTGCCAGCAGTTTTGCGTCCGATGTCCCTGCAGGGGGAGACGGCGAAGAGACCCAGTACTTC
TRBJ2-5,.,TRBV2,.,CASSEPQVHQETQYF,TGTGCCAGCAGTGAACCACAGGTGCACCAAGAGACCCAGTACTTC
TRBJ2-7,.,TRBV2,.,CASSERGYSYEQYF,TGTGCCAGCAGTGAGCGGGGATACTCCTACGAGCAGTACTTC
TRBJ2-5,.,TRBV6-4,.,CASSDRGRETQYF,TGTGCCAGCAGTGACAGGGGACGAGAGACCCAGTACTTC
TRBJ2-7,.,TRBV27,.,CASSPPTGGVPYEQYF,TGTGCCAGCAGTCCTCCGACGGGCGGGGTGCCCTACGAGCAGTACTTC
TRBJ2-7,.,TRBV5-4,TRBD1,CASSSITGTDLYEQYF,TGTGCCAGCAGCTCAATCACCGGGACAGACTTATACGAGCAGTACTTC
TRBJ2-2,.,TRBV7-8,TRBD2,CASSSGLASSGELFF,TGTGCCAGCAGCTCGGGACTAGCCTCCTCCGGGGAGCTGTTTTTT
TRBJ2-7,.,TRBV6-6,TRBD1,CASSYQGVNEQYF,TGTGCCAGCAGTTACCAGGGGGTGAACGAGCAGTACTTC
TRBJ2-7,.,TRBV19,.,CASGSGEGYEQYF,TGTGCCAGTGGTTCAGGGGAGGGGTACGAGCAGTACTTC
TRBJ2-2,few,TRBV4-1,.,CASSQDGNTGELFF,TGCGCCAGCAGCCAAGATGGGAACACCGGGGAGCTGTTTTTT
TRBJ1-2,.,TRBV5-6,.,CASSLGELYGYTF,TGTGCCAGCAGCTTGGGGGAGCTCTATGGCTACACCTTC
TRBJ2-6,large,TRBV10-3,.,CAISESLGVSGANVLTF,TGTGCCATCAGTGAGTCTCTGGGGGTATCTGGGGCCAACGTCCTGACTTTC
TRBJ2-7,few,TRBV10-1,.,CASSEFEEPYEQYF,TGCGCCAGCAGTGAGTTTGAGGAGCCGTACGAGCAGTACTTC
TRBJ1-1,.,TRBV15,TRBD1,CATSRSRGTDEAFF,TGTGCCACCAGCAGGTCCCGTGGGACAGATGAAGCTTTCTTT
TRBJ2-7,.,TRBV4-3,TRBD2,CASSQDTGGRSYEQYF,TGCGCCAGCAGCCAAGATACCGGGGGGAGGTCCTACGAGCAGTACTTC
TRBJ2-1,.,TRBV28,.,CASSFFGTSYNEQFF,TGTGCCAGCAGTTTCTTTGGGACTTCATACAATGAGCAGTTCTTC
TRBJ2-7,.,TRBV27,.,CASLEGPGPLYEQYF,TGTGCCAGCCTCGAAGGACCAGGACCACTCTACGAGCAGTACTTC
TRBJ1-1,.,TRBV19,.,CASSKGSGVNTEAFF,TGTGCCAGTAGTAAGGGTTCGGGGGTTAACACTGAAGCTTTCTTT
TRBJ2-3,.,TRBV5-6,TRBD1,CASSFGDREDTQYF,TGTGCCAGCAGCTTTGGGGACAGGGAAGATACGCAGTATTTT
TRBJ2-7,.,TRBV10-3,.,CAISDARDNSYEQYF,TGTGCCATCAGTGACGCGCGGGACAACTCCTACGAGCAGTACTTC
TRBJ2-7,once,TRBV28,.,CASSLTVLDEQYF,TGTGCCAGCAGTTTAACTGTGCTGGACGAGCAGTACTTC
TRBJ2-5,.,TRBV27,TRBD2,CASSSTSGQETQYF,TGTGCCAGCAGTTCGACTAGCGGGCAAGAGACCCAGTACTTC
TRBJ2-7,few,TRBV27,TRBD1,CASMGTASYEQYF,TGTGCCAGCATGGGGACAGCCTCCTACGAGCAGTACTTC
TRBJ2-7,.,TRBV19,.,CASPWGEHRDPYEQYF,TGTGCCAGCCCCTGGGGGGAACACAGGGATCCCTACGAGCAGTACTTC
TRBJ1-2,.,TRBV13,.,CATPGRNYGYTF,TGTGCCACCCCGGGGCGGAACTATGGCTACACCTTC
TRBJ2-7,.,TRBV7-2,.,CASSPSYNPYEQYF,TGTGCCAGCAGCCCGTCGTACAATCCCTACGAGCAGTACTTC
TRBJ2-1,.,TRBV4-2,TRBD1,CASSQDEGAILVEQFF,TGTGCCAGCAGCCAAGATGAGGGGGCGATTCTGGTTGAGCAGTTCTTC
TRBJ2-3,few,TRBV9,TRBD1,CASSEWTGSTDTQYF,TGTGCCAGCAGCGAATGGACAGGGAGCACAGATACGCAGTATTTT
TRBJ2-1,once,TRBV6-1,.,CASSESPPVYNEQFF,TGTGCCAGCAGCGAATCCCCCCCAGTCTACAATGAGCAGTTCTTC
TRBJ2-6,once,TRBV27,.,CASSSTSGANVLTF,TGTGCCAGCAGTTCAACCTCTGGGGCCAACGTCCTGACTTTC
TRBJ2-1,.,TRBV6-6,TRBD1,CASSAGTGSYNEQFF,TGTGCCAGCAGTGCCGGGACAGGCTCCTACAATGAGCAGTTCTTC
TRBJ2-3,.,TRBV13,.,CAGGEGLGTDTQYF,TGTGCCGGCGGAGAGGGGTTGGGCACAGATACGCAGTATTTT